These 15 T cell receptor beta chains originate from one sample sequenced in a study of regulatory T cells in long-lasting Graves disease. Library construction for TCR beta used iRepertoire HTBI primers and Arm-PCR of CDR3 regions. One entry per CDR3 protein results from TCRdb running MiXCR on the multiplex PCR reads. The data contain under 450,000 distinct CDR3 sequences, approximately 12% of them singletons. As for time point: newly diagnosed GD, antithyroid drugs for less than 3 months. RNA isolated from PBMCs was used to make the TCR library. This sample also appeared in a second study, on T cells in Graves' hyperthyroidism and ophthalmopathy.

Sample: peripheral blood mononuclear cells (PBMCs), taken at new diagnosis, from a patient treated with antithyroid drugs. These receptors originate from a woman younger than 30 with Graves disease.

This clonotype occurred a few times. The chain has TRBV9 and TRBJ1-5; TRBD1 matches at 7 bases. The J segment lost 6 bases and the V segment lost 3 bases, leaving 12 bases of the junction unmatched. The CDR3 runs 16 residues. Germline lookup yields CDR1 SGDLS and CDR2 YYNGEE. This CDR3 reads CASSAQVRGRGQPQHF. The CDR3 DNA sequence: TGTGCCAGCAGCGCCCAGGTGAGGGGGCGCGGTCAGCCCCAGCATTTT.

DNA of the CDR3: TGCAGTGCTAGTTTCGACAGAGGTCAGCCCCAGCATTTT. It specifies CSASFDRGQPQHF. The chain recombines TRBV20-1 with TRBJ1-5; maybe TRBD1 (5 bases). V was pared by 3 bases and J by 6 bases, with 12 bases between. This CDR3 is built from 13 residues. Germline-derived CDR1 and CDR2 are DFQATT and SNEGSKA (reference sequence).

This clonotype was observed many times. The DNA of the CDR3 is TGTGCCACCAGTGATACGGGACTAGCGTCCTCCTACAATGAGCAGTTCTTC. As protein: CATSDTGLASSYNEQFF. The gene calls are TRBV24-1 and TRBJ2-1, with TRBD2 matching 10 bases. The CDR3 sequence is 17 residues long. Germline V CDR1 and CDR2: KGHDR, SFDVKD. The V gene end was trimmed by 3 bases and the J gene end by 0 bases; junction bases not matched to a gene: 4.

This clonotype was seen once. The CDR3 loop reads CASRGTRGSSYNEQFF. The CDR3 DNA reads as TGTGCCAGCAGGGGGACTCGGGGAAGCTCCTACAATGAGCAGTTCTTC. The rearrangement joins TRBV6-2 or TRBV6-3 to TRBJ2-1; the D gene is possibly TRBD2 (6 bases). CDR1 is MNHEY and CDR2 is SVGEGT in the germline V gene. The V end lost 6 bases, the J end lost 0 bases, and 15 bases lay between the germline ends. The CDR3 has 16 residues.

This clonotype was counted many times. The CDR3: CASIPGFSGNTIYF. CDR3 bases: TGTGCCAGCATCCCAGGATTCTCTGGAAACACCATATATTTT. This chain uses TRBV28 with TRBJ1-3; no firm D call. Looked up from germline, CDR1 is MDHEN and CDR2 is SYDVKM. The CDR3 loop spans 14 amino acids. V was pared by 7 bases and J by 0 bases, with 10 bases between.

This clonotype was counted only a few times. This chain's CDR3 is CASSPYGGTYNEQFF. CDR3 bases: TGTGCCAGCTCACCATACGGGGGGACATACAATGAGCAGTTCTTC. The chain carries TRBV18 and TRBJ2-1; possible D gene TRBD2, 7 bases. CDR3 length equals 15 residues. Trimming removed 2 bases at V and 4 bases at J, with 12 bases between. In germline, CDR1 is KGHSH, CDR2 LQKENI. Combining the CDR3 with reference TRBV18 and TRBJ2-1 gives the whole variable domain NAGVMQNPRHLVRRRGQEARLRCSPMKGHSHVYWYRQLPEEGLKFMVYLQKENIIDESGMPKERFSAEFPKEGPSILRIQQVVRGDSAAYFCASSPYGGTYNEQFFGPGTRLTVL.

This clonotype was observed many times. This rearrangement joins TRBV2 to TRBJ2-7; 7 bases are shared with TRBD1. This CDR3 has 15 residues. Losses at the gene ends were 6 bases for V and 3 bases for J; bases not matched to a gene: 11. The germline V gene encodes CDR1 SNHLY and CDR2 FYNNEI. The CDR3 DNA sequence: TGTGCCAGCAGCGCCGTTCGGGACAGTTACTACGAGCAGTACTTC. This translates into CASSAVRDSYYEQYF.

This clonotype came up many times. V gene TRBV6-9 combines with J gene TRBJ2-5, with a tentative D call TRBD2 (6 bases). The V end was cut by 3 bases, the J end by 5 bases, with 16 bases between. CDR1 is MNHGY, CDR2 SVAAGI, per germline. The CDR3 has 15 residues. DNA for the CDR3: TGTGCCAGCAGTTACGCGGACCAGAGCGGGGAGACCCAGTACTTC. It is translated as CASSYADQSGETQYF.

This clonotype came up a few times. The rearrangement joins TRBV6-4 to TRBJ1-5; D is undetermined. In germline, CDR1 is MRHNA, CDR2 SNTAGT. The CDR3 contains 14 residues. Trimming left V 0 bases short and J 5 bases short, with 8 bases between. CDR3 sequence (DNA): TGTGCCAGCAGTGACTCGCCGGCAGATCAGCCCCAGCATTTT. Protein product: CASSDSPADQPQHF.

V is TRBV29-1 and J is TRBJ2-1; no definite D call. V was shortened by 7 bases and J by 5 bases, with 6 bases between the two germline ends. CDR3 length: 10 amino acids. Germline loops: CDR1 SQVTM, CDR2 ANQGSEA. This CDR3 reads CSALHNEQFF. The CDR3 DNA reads TGCAGCGCCCTACACAATGAGCAGTTCTTC.

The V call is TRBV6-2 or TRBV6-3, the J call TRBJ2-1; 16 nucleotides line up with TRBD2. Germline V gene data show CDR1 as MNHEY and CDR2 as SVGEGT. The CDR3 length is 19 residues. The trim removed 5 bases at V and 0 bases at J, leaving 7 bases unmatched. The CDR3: CASSVPGLAGGLSYNEQFF. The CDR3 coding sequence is TGTGCCAGCAGTGTCCCGGGACTAGCGGGGGGGCTCTCCTACAATGAGCAGTTCTTC.

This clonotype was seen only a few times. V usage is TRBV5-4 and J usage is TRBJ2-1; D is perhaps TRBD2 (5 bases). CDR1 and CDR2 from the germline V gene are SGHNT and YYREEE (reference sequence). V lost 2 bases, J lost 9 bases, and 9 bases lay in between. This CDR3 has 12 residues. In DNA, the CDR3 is TGTGCCAGCAGCTTTGGCGCGGGTGAGCAGTTCTTC. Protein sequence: CASSFGAGEQFF.

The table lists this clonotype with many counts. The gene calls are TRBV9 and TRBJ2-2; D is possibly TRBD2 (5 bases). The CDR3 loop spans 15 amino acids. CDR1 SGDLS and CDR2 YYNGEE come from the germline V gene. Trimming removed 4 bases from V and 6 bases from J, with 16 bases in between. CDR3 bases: TGTGCCAGCAGCCAAAAGCTAGCCGGGCCCGGGGAGCTGTTTTTT. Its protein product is CASSQKLAGPGELFF.

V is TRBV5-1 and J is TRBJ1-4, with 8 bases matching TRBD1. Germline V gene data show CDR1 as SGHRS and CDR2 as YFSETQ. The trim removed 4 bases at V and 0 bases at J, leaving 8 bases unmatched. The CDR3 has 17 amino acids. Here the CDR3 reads CASSLGTGFSTNEKLFF. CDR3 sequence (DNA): TGCGCCAGCAGCCTCGGGACAGGCTTCTCAACTAATGAAAAACTGTTTTTT.

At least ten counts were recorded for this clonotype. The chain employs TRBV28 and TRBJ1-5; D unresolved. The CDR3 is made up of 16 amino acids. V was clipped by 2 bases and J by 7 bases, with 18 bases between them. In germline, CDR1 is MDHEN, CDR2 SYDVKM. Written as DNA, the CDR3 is TGTGCCAGCAGTTTAGTCTTTTTGCAGTCAGAGCAGCCCCAGCATTTT. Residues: CASSLVFLQSEQPQHF.